These T cell receptor beta chains were read from a single sample in a study of post-analysis software for immune sequencing data. Each CDR3 protein is one row after TCRdb ran MiXCR on the PCR reads. The repertoire has 650,000 to 850,000 distinct CDR3 sequences, 40% to 55% of them found once; the top ten carry 4% to 5%. The sequenced sample was blood. The receptors come from a girl aged 5 to 17 with multiple sclerosis. The CDR3 runs from the conserved cysteine through the conserved F or W. The D gene is left open where the match is weak. The listing skips clone size in some rows; elsewhere it reads once, few, many or a size class.

clone size	D gene	J gene	V gene	CDR3 protein	CDR3 DNA
-	-	TRBJ2-7	TRBV10-3	CATLRDSSYEQYF	TGTGCCACTCTCCGGGACTCCTCCTACGAGCAGTACTTC
-	-	TRBJ2-2	TRBV5-1	CAGSASGTGELFF	TGCGCCGGCAGCGCCTCAGGGACCGGGGAGCTGTTTTTT
-	-	TRBJ2-7	TRBV7-3	CASSPQQGTYNEQYF	TGCGCCAGCAGCCCTCAACAGGGCACCTACAATGAGCAGTACTTC
few	-	TRBJ1-5	TRBV6-1	CASSGQDGRQRQPQHF	TGTGCCAGCAGTGGACAGGACGGCCGTCAACGTCAGCCCCAGCATTTT
-	-	TRBJ2-5	TRBV3-1	CASSPSGALETQYF	TGTGCCAGCAGCCCATCAGGGGCTCTGGAGACCCAGTACTTC
few	-	TRBJ2-1	TRBV24-1	CATSDLYRDEQFF	TGTGCCACCAGTGATTTATACAGGGATGAGCAGTTCTTC
few	-	TRBJ2-3	TRBV9	CASSPPGADTQYF	TGTGCCAGCAGCCCCCCGGGGGCAGATACGCAGTATTTT
-	-	TRBJ2-7	TRBV29-1	CSVEVPSRGVNEQYF	TGCAGCGTTGAAGTACCCAGTAGGGGGGTCAATGAGCAGTACTTC
-	-	TRBJ2-7	TRBV5-6	CASSLTGTHYEQYF	TGTGCCAGCAGCTTGACAGGGACTCACTACGAGCAGTACTTC
few	TRBD2	TRBJ2-1	TRBV5-1	CASSAGLAGGDEQFF	TGCGCCAGCAGCGCCGGACTAGCGGGAGGAGATGAGCAGTTCTTC
many	-	TRBJ2-7	TRBV7-6	CASSQGSEQYF	TGTGCCAGCAGTCAGGGGTCCGAGCAGTACTTC
few	TRBD1	TRBJ1-1	TRBV10-2	CASGGQGNTEAFF	TGCGCCAGCGGGGGACAGGGGAACACTGAAGCTTTCTTT
-	-	TRBJ2-7	TRBV20-1	CSARYGTPYEQYF	TGCAGTGCTAGATACGGGACTCCCTACGAGCAGTACTTC
-	-	TRBJ2-1	TRBV6-1	CASTFRNEQFF	TGTGCCAGCACTTTCAGGAATGAGCAGTTCTTC
few	TRBD2	TRBJ2-5	TRBV6-1	CASRPVPLPGGETQYF	TGTGCCAGCAGGCCCGTCCCACTACCGGGAGGAGAGACCCAGTACTTC
-	TRBD2	TRBJ2-1	TRBV4-1	CASSQEERELWYNEQFF	TGCGCCAGCAGCCAAGAAGAGCGGGAGTTGTGGTACAATGAGCAGTTCTTC
-	-	TRBJ1-6	TRBV13	CASSRTRQDNSPLHF	TGTGCCAGCAGCCGAACACGACAGGATAATTCACCCCTCCACTTT
few	-	TRBJ2-5	TRBV6-5	CASSYRGAPQETQYF	TGTGCCAGCAGTTACCGAGGGGCCCCCCAAGAGACCCAGTACTTC
-	-	TRBJ2-1	TRBV20-1	CSARVTSDEQFF	TGCAGTGCTAGAGTGACTAGTGATGAGCAGTTCTTC
-	TRBD2	TRBJ2-7	TRBV2	CASSEEVSGSYEQYF	TGTGCCAGCAGTGAAGAGGTTAGCGGGAGTTACGAGCAGTACTTC
-	-	TRBJ1-1	TRBV24-1	CATSDSHGMNTEAFF	TGTGCCACCAGTGATTCCCACGGGATGAACACTGAAGCTTTCTTT
-	-	TRBJ1-1	TRBV3-1	CASSPLTGTEAFF	TGTGCCAGCAGCCCCCTAACTGGGACTGAAGCTTTCTTT
-	-	TRBJ2-4	TRBV7-2	CASSLEPKNIQYF	TGTGCCAGCAGCTTAGAGCCCAAAAACATTCAGTACTTC
-	-	TRBJ2-1	TRBV3-1	CASSQVSTPWSSSYNEQFF	TGTGCCAGCAGCCAAGTCTCCACGCCTTGGTCCAGCTCCTACAATGAGCAGTTCTTC
few	-	TRBJ1-2	TRBV20-1	CSAPGRQAGAPNYGYTF	TGCAGTGCCCCCGGCCGCCAGGCAGGGGCGCCCAACTATGGCTACACCTTC
few	-	TRBJ2-1	TRBV20-1	CSASETGLGEQFF	TGCAGTGCTAGCGAGACTGGCCTCGGTGAGCAGTTCTTC
few	-	TRBJ1-2	TRBV11-2	CASSLGLHGYTF	TGTGCCAGCAGCTTGGGACTTCATGGCTACACCTTC
-	-	TRBJ1-1	TRBV7-9	CASSLDGGKTEAFF	TGTGCCAGCAGCTTAGACGGGGGAAAGACTGAAGCTTTCTTT
few	TRBD2	TRBJ2-1	TRBV6-2/TRBV6-3	CASSRTSGRSNEQFF	TGTGCCAGCAGCCGGACTAGCGGGAGGTCCAATGAGCAGTTCTTC
-	TRBD1	TRBJ1-2	TRBV7-9	CASSSGQGAALDGYTF	TGTGCCAGCAGCTCCGGACAGGGGGCTGCCTTAGATGGCTACACCTTC
few	-	TRBJ1-2	TRBV28	CASSLGTSKGVNYGYTF	TGTGCCAGCAGTCTAGGGACAAGCAAGGGGGTTAACTATGGCTACACCTTC
-	-	TRBJ2-3	TRBV29-1	CSVNTRGGTDTQYF	TGCAGCGTTAACACCCGTGGCGGCACAGATACGCAGTATTTT
-	TRBD1	TRBJ2-7	TRBV29-1	CSVGGQDYEQYF	TGCAGCGTTGGGGGACAGGACTACGAGCAGTACTTC
few	-	TRBJ2-5	TRBV20-1	CSARENIQETQYF	TGCAGTGCGCGGGAAAATATCCAAGAGACCCAGTACTTC
few	-	TRBJ2-7	TRBV7-2	CASSSRGESYEQYF	TGTGCCAGCAGCTCGAGGGGGGAGAGCTACGAGCAGTACTTC
-	TRBD2	TRBJ2-1	TRBV6-5	CASSYKTGLAGGQVFDEQFF	TGTGCCAGCAGTTACAAGACGGGACTAGCGGGAGGGCAGGTTTTCGATGAGCAGTTCTTC
few	-	TRBJ2-1	TRBV12-3/TRBV12-4	CASSPIGSTHEQFF	TGTGCCAGCAGTCCCATCGGGAGCACCCATGAGCAGTTCTTC
-	TRBD2	TRBJ2-7	TRBV5-1	CASSLGLTPQGPWTSGRYEQYF	TGCGCCAGCAGCTTGGGCCTAACACCACAGGGGCCGTGGACTAGCGGGAGGTACGAGCAGTACTTC
few	-	TRBJ2-1	TRBV9	CASSSGFTGANNEQFF	TGTGCCAGCAGCTCGGGTTTCACGGGAGCCAACAATGAGCAGTTCTTC
few	TRBD2	TRBJ2-1	TRBV7-9	CASSSAGGHEQFF	TGTGCCAGCAGCTCCGCGGGGGGCCATGAGCAGTTCTTC
-	-	TRBJ2-1	TRBV29-1	CSVETRRAEQFF	TGCAGCGTTGAGACTAGGCGGGCTGAGCAGTTCTTC
-	-	TRBJ1-5	TRBV20-1	CSARFDGDQPQHF	TGCAGTGCTAGATTCGACGGAGATCAGCCCCAGCATTTT
few	TRBD2	TRBJ2-7	TRBV6-1	CASSVGLAGISYEQYF	TGTGCCAGCAGTGTCGGACTAGCGGGAATCTCCTACGAGCAGTACTTC
-	-	TRBJ2-3	TRBV20-1	CSAVVPGTRDTQYF	TGCAGTGCCGTCGTACCCGGGACTCGCGATACGCAGTATTTT